The 26 T cell receptor beta chains given below trace back to one sample, sequenced in a study of T cells after yellow fever vaccination. Each CDR3 protein gets one entry after TCRdb re-called the 5' RACE reads with MiXCR. Of more than 95,000 distinct CDR3 sequences listed, about 15% are singletons. Sequenced material: CD8+ T cells sorted from PBMCs, taken 5 days after the yellow fever booster vaccination. The receptors were sampled from a man aged 18 to 29 who received the YFV17D yellow fever vaccine.

In its sample, this clonotype was seen many times. An end of the junction does not agree with germline; a read error may underlie this. The rearrangement links TRBV7-9 to TRBJ1-2; 7 bases map to TRBD1. The CDR3 is 12 amino acids. Germline CDR1 and CDR2: SEHNR and FQNEAQ (reference sequence). This chain's CDR3 is CASSLGGDGYTF. CDR3 DNA sequence: TGTGCCAGCAGTTTAGGGGGCGACGGCTACACCTTC.

The chain joins TRBV2 to TRBJ2-7; D gene uncertain. Germline CDR1 and CDR2: SNHLY and FYNNEI. Trimming left V 4 bases short and J 2 bases short, with 12 bases between. CDR3 size: 14 residues. CDR3 amino acids: CASSVRWLAYEQYF. CDR3 nucleotides: TGTGCCAGCAGTGTCAGATGGCTGGCCTACGAGCAGTACTTC. Full variable domain (outside the CDR3, taken from reference TRBV2 and TRBJ2-7): EPEVTQTPSHQVTQMGQEVILRCVPISNHLYFYWYRQILGQKVEFLVSFYNNEISEKSEIFDDQFSVERPDGSNFTLKIRSTKLEDSAMYFCASSVRWLAYEQYFGPGTRLTVT.

This clonotype was seen only a few times. The gene calls are TRBV5-4 and TRBJ1-5; unclear D gene. Per the germline V gene, CDR1 is SGHNT and CDR2 is YYREEE (reference sequence). The ends were cut back, 4 bases at V and 4 bases at J, with 15 bases in the middle. This CDR3 has 15 amino acids. The CDR3 sequence: CASSRGGLGNQPQHF. DNA of the CDR3: TGTGCCAGCAGCCGAGGAGGGTTGGGGAATCAGCCCCAGCATTTT.

The V call is TRBV7-9, the J call TRBJ2-3; 8 bases line up with TRBD1. V shed 6 bases, J shed 1 base, and the junction held 6 bases outside the gene matches. Germline values: CDR1 SEHNR, CDR2 FQNEAQ (reference sequence). CDR3 length: 15 residues. The CDR3 spells CASSRLTGGTDTQYF. The CDR3 nucleotides read TGTGCCAGCAGTCGTTTGACAGGGGGCACAGATACGCAGTATTTT.

This clonotype was detected many times. This chain connects TRBV6-4 to TRBJ2-3; the match to TRBD2 covers 11 bases. V gave up 3 bases and J gave up 2 bases; unmatched junction bases: 4. Germline lookup yields CDR1 MRHNA and CDR2 SNTAGT. The CDR3 is 16 amino acids. In DNA form, the CDR3 reads TGTGCCAGCAGTGAGTCTAGCGGGGGGCCCACAGATACGCAGTATTTT. Translating it yields CASSESSGGPTDTQYF.

The rearrangement links TRBV12-3 or TRBV12-4 to TRBJ1-2, with D tentatively TRBD1 (6 bases). The CDR3 covers 13 residues. Trimming cost V 4 bases and J 4 bases, with 10 bases left between them. CDR3 in amino acids: CASSWGQSYGYTF. CDR3 nucleotides: TGTGCCAGCAGTTGGGGGCAGTCCTATGGCTACACCTTC.

This clonotype came up a few times. This rearrangement joins TRBV9 to TRBJ2-5; 8 positions match TRBD2. The V segment lost 1 base and the J segment 1 base; nucleotides outside the gene matches: 3. Germline V gene data show CDR1 as SGDLS and CDR2 as YYNGEE. The CDR3 spans 15 residues. CDR3 sequence reads: CASSVSAGAQETQYF. The CDR3 DNA reads TGTGCCAGCAGCGTATCAGCGGGGGCCCAAGAGACCCAGTACTTC.

This clonotype was recorded a few times. The rearrangement uses TRBV4-1 and TRBJ2-3, with TRBD2 matching 7 bases. Looked up from germline, CDR1 is MGHRA and CDR2 is YSYEKL. V lost 1 base and J lost 2; bases outside the gene matches: 3. The CDR3 covers 15 residues. In DNA, the CDR3 is TGCGCCAGCAGCCAAGTTGGGGGGGTCACAGATACGCAGTATTTT. This translates into CASSQVGGVTDTQYF.

This clonotype appeared a few times. The V call is TRBV25-1, the J call TRBJ1-1; D is unresolved. Germline lookup yields CDR1 MGHDK and CDR2 SYGVNS. This CDR3 spans 14 amino acids. Trimming removed 9 bases from V and 0 bases from J, with 14 bases in between. This chain's CDR3 is CASSSRRMNTEAFF. For the CDR3, the DNA is TGTGCCAGTAGCTCGAGGCGGATGAACACTGAAGCTTTCTTT. The full variable domain, with the rest looked up from reference TRBV25-1 and TRBJ1-1, is EADIYQTPRYLVIGTGKKITLECSQTMGHDKMYWYQQDPGMELHLIHYSYGVNSTEKGDLSSESTVSRIRTEHFPLTLESARPSHTSQYLCASSSRRMNTEAFFGQGTRLTVV.

The V call is TRBV12-3 or TRBV12-4, the J call TRBJ1-5; D not certain. The CDR3 runs to 14 residues. The V gene lost 6 bases and the J gene lost 2 bases, with 11 bases spanning the gap. In DNA form, the CDR3 reads TGTGCCAGCAGCCCTCGGGCCGGCAATCAGCCCCAGCATTTT. Translating gives CASSPRAGNQPQHF.

V is TRBV12-3 or TRBV12-4 and J is TRBJ2-1, with 11 bases fitting TRBD1. The CDR3 runs 16 residues. Trimming cost V 6 bases and J 3 bases; bases outside gene matches: 7. CDR3 sequence: CASRMDRGRRYNEQFF. The CDR3 DNA reads TGTGCCAGCAGGATGGACAGGGGGCGCCGCTACAATGAGCAGTTCTTC.

This clonotype was picked up a small number of times. The J gene is TRBJ2-3, the V gene TRBV2; D may correspond to TRBD1 or TRBD2 (5 bases each). V gave up 4 bases and J gave up 5 bases, with 28 bases separating them. The CDR3 contains 19 residues. CDR1 is SNHLY, CDR2 FYNNEI, per germline. CDR3 bases: TGTGCCAGCAGTGCCGATCCCCCGATCGGACACCTCGGGGAAGATACGCAGTATTTT. This codes for CASSADPPIGHLGEDTQYF.

V and J are TRBV20-1 and TRBJ2-3, with unresolved D. Germline lookup yields CDR1 DFQATT and CDR2 SNEGSKA (reference sequence). This CDR3 is 14 amino acids long. V lost 3 bases to trimming and J lost 1 base, with 11 bases between them. CDR3 bases: TGCAGTGCTAGCTGGGCTCTACGCACAGATACGCAGTATTTT. It yields the protein CSASWALRTDTQYF.

This clonotype has a handful of counts. The chain recombines TRBV2 with TRBJ2-1, with D perhaps TRBD1 (7 bases). CDR3 size: 14 residues. Trimming took off 8 bases at V and 2 bases at J, with 13 bases between the two ends. In germline, CDR1 is SNHLY, CDR2 FYNNEI. This CDR3 is CASLRGVAYNEQFF. CDR3 coding DNA: TGTGCCAGCCTCAGGGGGGTGGCCTACAATGAGCAGTTCTTC.

In its sample, this clonotype was seen a few times. The chain has TRBV5-5 and TRBJ1-2, with D tentatively TRBD1 (5 bases). Germline CDR1 is SGHKS and CDR2 is YYEKEE (reference sequence). The CDR3 is 15 amino acids. V gave up 2 bases and J gave up 3 bases, with 14 bases separating them. Written as DNA, the CDR3 is TGTGCCAGCAGCTTTGAGCCGGGGGTGGACTATGGCTACACCTTC. This gives the protein CASSFEPGVDYGYTF.

The V gene is TRBV9, the J gene TRBJ2-7, with D unclear. CDR1 SGDLS and CDR2 YYNGEE come from the germline V gene. The CDR3 contains 13 residues. V dropped 5 bases and J dropped 3 bases, with 12 bases sitting between them. In nucleotides, the CDR3 is TGTGCCAGCAGTGCAGGTCCGAGCTACGAGCAGTACTTC. This gives the protein CASSAGPSYEQYF.

V is TRBV11-2 and J is TRBJ1-5; a possible D gene is TRBD1 (5 bases). V lost 4 bases to trimming and J lost 0 bases, with 10 bases between them. The germline V gene has CDR1 SGHAT and CDR2 FQNNGV. This CDR3 spans 15 amino acids. The CDR3 sequence: CASSSDSYSNQPQHF. The DNA for the CDR3 is TGTGCCAGCAGCTCTGACAGTTATAGCAATCAGCCCCAGCATTTT.

The V and J genes are TRBV12-3 or TRBV12-4 and TRBJ2-3; 9 positions agree with TRBD1. V lost 8 bases to trimming and J lost 3 bases; unmatched junction nucleotides: 6. The CDR3 length is 14 residues. CDR3 amino acids: CASGGTGRTDTQYF. In DNA, the CDR3 is TGTGCCAGCGGGGGGACAGGGCGGACAGATACGCAGTATTTT.

The sample holds a few counts of this clonotype. The chain is built from TRBV7-6 and TRBJ2-7; D is perhaps TRBD1 or TRBD2 (5 bases each). Trimming shortened V by 0 bases and J by 10 bases, and 16 bases separated the two germline ends. The germline V gene encodes CDR1 SGHVS and CDR2 FNYEAQ. The CDR3 runs 14 residues. Written as DNA, the CDR3 is TGTGCCAGCAGCTTAGCTGGGACCCCCTCGCTACAGTACTTC. Encoded protein: CASSLAGTPSLQYF. The complete variable domain, with remaining parts taken from reference TRBV7-6 and TRBJ2-7, reads GAGVSQSPRYKVTKRGQDVALRCDPISGHVSLYWYRQALGQGPEFLTYFNYEAQQDKSGLPNDRFSAERPEGSISTLTIQRTEQRDSAMYRCASSLAGTPSLQYFGPGTRLTVT.

This rearrangement joins TRBV4-1 to TRBJ1-1; D is unclear. From germline, CDR1 is MGHRA and CDR2 YSYEKL. The V and J ends lost 3 bases and 5 bases respectively, with 16 bases between them. This CDR3 spans 15 amino acids. The DNA for the CDR3 is TGCGCCAGCAGCCAGAACCTAGGGCACCAGACTGAAGCTTTCTTT. Protein product: CASSQNLGHQTEAFF.

The gene calls are TRBV10-3 and TRBJ2-1; TRBD2 is a possible D gene (6 bases). From germline, CDR1 is ENHRY and CDR2 SYGVKD. The CDR3 is 13 residues long. V shed 6 bases and J shed 4 bases, with 10 bases lying between them. CDR3 loop: CAIRPGRYNEQFF. The DNA of the CDR3 is TGTGCCATCAGGCCAGGGAGGTACAATGAGCAGTTCTTC.

This clonotype turned up a few times. This chain joins TRBV12-3 or TRBV12-4 and TRBJ2-3; maybe TRBD2 (6 bases). This CDR3 spans 16 amino acids. V gave up 7 bases and J gave up 4 bases, with 21 bases separating them. The DNA of the CDR3 is TGTGCCAGCACCTCCCTCTTAGCGGCCAGGGCAGATACGCAGTATTTT. Translated: CASTSLLAARADTQYF.

V and J are TRBV6-5 and TRBJ2-3; no definite D call. V was clipped by 10 bases and J by 0 bases, with 5 bases between them. Germline V CDR1 and CDR2: MNHEY, SVGAGI. The CDR3 has 11 amino acids. CDR3 sequence reads: CATTSTDTQYF. The CDR3 DNA sequence: TGTGCCACCACGAGCACAGATACGCAGTATTTT.

DNA of the CDR3: TGCAGTGCTAGCGATATGCCCCTGGGGATTTATAATTCACCCCTCCACTTT. This encodes CSASDMPLGIYNSPLHF. The chain has TRBV20-1 and TRBJ1-6; D not resolved. This CDR3 region has 17 residues. CDR1 is DFQATT and CDR2 is SNEGSKA in the germline V gene (reference sequence). Deletions cut 3 bases from V and 4 bases from J, with 19 bases between.

This chain uses TRBV2 with TRBJ2-1; 11 positions match TRBD2. Germline V gene sequence: CDR1 SNHLY, CDR2 FYNNEI. The J segment lost 5 bases and the V segment lost 9 bases, leaving 12 bases of the junction unmatched. The CDR3 covers 16 residues. CDR3 in amino acids: CASVRTTSGADNEQFF. Here the CDR3 DNA reads TGTGCCAGTGTTCGAACGACTAGCGGGGCAGACAATGAGCAGTTCTTC.

The rearrangement uses TRBV4-1 and TRBJ2-1; 7 bases match TRBD1. With V trimmed by 4 bases and J by 5 bases, 14 bases remained unmatched. Germline CDR1 MGHRA, CDR2 YSYEKL. The CDR3 is 17 amino acids. CDR3 coding DNA: TGCGCCAGCAGCCGACCCCCGGGACAGACGCGCAACAATGAGCAGTTCTTC. This translates into CASSRPPGQTRNNEQFF.